This TCR beta chain was identified in a study of regulatory T cells in long-lasting Graves disease. On the study more broadly: Persistent Graves' disease required over 5 years of antithyroid drugs and positive TSH receptor antibodies. General observations from the study: The number of shared public clonotypes was higher in persistent patients (approximately 2,600) than new patients (966).

CDR1 is SNHLY and CDR2 is FYNNEI in the germline V gene. The CDR3 covers 15 residues. V gave up 4 bases and J gave up 3 bases; unmatched junction bases: 5. About this clonotype: As yet, its antigen is unknown.

Time point given: persistent/refractory GD, antithyroid drugs over 5 years with positive TRAb. Extracted RNA from PBMCs served as the source of the TCR library. EDTA tubes were used for drawing around 8.2 milliliters of peripheral blood. The authors built TCR beta libraries using iRepertoire HTBI primers and Arm-PCR of CDR3 regions. Using its own MiXCR run on the multiplex PCR reads, TCRdb lists one record per CDR3 protein. This sample has a few hundred thousand distinct CDR3 sequences; around a fifth occur once, and the top ten carry about an eighth. The source of this sequence is a female donor with Graves disease. The sample consisted of peripheral blood mononuclear cells (PBMCs), taken when the disease was refractory, from a patient treated with antithyroid drugs. The rearrangement links TRBV2 to TRBJ2-2, with 7 bases fitting TRBD2. CDR3 loop: CASSARSGDTGELFF. CDR3 nucleotides: TGTGCCAGCAGTGCCCGGAGCGGGGACACCGGGGAGCTGTTTTTT.